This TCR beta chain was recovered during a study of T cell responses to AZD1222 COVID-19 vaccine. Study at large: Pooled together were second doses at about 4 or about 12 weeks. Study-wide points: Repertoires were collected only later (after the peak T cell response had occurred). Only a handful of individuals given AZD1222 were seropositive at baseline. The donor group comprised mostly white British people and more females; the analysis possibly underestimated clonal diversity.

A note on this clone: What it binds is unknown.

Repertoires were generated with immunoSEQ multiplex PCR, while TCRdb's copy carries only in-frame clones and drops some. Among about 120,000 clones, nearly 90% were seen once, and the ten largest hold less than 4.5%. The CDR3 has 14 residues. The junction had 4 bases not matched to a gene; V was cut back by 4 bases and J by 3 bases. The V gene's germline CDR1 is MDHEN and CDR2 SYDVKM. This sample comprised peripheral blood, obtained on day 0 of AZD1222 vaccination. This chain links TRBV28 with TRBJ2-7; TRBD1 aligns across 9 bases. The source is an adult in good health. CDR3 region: CASSYETGGYEQYF. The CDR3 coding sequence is TGTGCCAGCAGTTATGAGACAGGGGGCTACGAGCAGTACTTC.